These 5 T cell receptor beta chains were sequenced from one sample in a study of Graves' ophthalmopathy and Graves' hyperthyroidism. From RNA, the CDR3 regions of TCR beta chains were amplified and sequenced. HTBI primers were used in a first-round RT-PCR, which preceded a second-round multiplex PCR. One entry per CDR3 protein, called by TCRdb with MiXCR from the multiplex PCR reads. The table includes 300,000 to 400,000 distinct CDR3 sequences, roughly 15% detected once. The sequenced material came from peripheral blood. These receptor sequences come from an adult man with Graves' ophthalmopathy.

The chain couples TRBV12-3 or TRBV12-4 to TRBJ2-4, with TRBD1 identical over 10 bases. The junction had 9 bases not matched to a gene; V was cut back by 5 bases and J by 2 bases. The CDR3 loop spans 17 amino acids. In DNA form, the CDR3 reads TGTGCCAGCAGTCAGCGGACAGGGGGTTTGTCCAAAAACATTCAGTACTTC. This codes for CASSQRTGGLSKNIQYF.

This clonotype was found many times. The chain couples TRBV28 to TRBJ2-5, with D unclear. Germline V gives CDR1 MDHEN, CDR2 SYDVKM. V was trimmed by 2 bases and J by 4 bases, leaving 5 bases between them. The CDR3 covers 12 residues. The CDR3 sequence is CASSLRVETQYF. CDR3 nucleotides: TGTGCCAGCAGTTTAAGGGTAGAGACCCAGTACTTC.

V usage is TRBV6-5 and J usage is TRBJ2-7; the match to TRBD2 covers 8 bases. Per the germline V gene, CDR1 is MNHEY and CDR2 is SVGAGI. CDR3 length equals 16 residues. V shed 2 bases and J 3 bases; nucleotides not matched to a gene: 9. In DNA form, the CDR3 reads TGTGCCAGCAGTTACCAGTCGGGACTAGTCGACTACGAGCAGTACTTC. Protein product: CASSYQSGLVDYEQYF.

This clonotype was detected many times. The rearrangement joins TRBV30 to TRBJ1-5; TRBD1 is a possible D gene (5 bases). V lost 0 bases to trimming and J lost 4 bases, with 13 bases between them. The germline V gene encodes CDR1 GTSNPN and CDR2 SVGIG (reference sequence). This CDR3 has 15 amino acids. CDR3: CAWSVSGAGNQPQHF. The CDR3 DNA sequence: TGTGCCTGGAGTGTATCCGGGGCGGGGAATCAGCCCCAGCATTTT.

This clonotype was counted only a few times. The chain recombines TRBV24-1 with TRBJ1-1; 8 bases are a match to TRBD1. This CDR3 contains 17 residues. The V and J ends lost 9 bases and 1 base, in that order; junction bases with no gene match: 15. Germline CDR1 KGHDR, CDR2 SFDVKD. The CDR3 loop reads CATPSRTGSLKNTEAFF. DNA of the CDR3: TGTGCCACCCCGTCGAGGACAGGGTCTTTGAAGAACACTGAAGCTTTCTTT.